The rows below give T cell receptor beta chains drawn from one sample of a study of vaccination effects on CD4 cells after COVID-19. Using immunoSEQ multiplex PCR, the repertoire was profiled, and TCRdb retains in-frame clones only, with some absent. Of 64,000 or so clones listed, roughly 80% were seen once; the top ten hold 1.5% to 2%. Antigen specificity for these receptors is unknown. Material: CD4+ T cells from PBMCs cultured with HCoV-OC43 spike peptides, obtained after COVID-19 vaccination. The receptors were gathered from a human donor who received a COVID-19 vaccine. Both conserved end residues are part of each CDR3. The order of the fields is V gene, clone size, J gene, D gene, CDR3 DNA, CDR3 protein. The D gene is left open where the match is weak. The size entry is marked missing in some rows and otherwise reads once, few, many or a size class.

V: TRBV29-1; size: once; J: TRBJ2-2; D: -; DNA: TGCAGCGTTGATCGGCAGGGGTCCGGGGAGCTGTTTTTT; CDR3: CSVDRQGSGELFF
V: TRBV5-8; size: -; J: TRBJ1-2; D: TRBD1; DNA: TGTGCCAGCAGCATCCGGGACAGGGAGTTCTATGGCTACACCTTC; CDR3: CASSIRDREFYGYTF
V: TRBV4-1; size: -; J: TRBJ2-4; D: -; DNA: TGCGCCAGCAGCCAAGTTCGGGCGGGGAACATTCAGTACTTC; CDR3: CASSQVRAGNIQYF
V: TRBV5-5; size: -; J: TRBJ1-1; D: -; DNA: TGTGCCAGCAGCTTTGGTGGTGTGGCAGGGACTACAAACACTGAAGCTTTCTTT; CDR3: CASSFGGVAGTTNTEAFF
V: TRBV14; size: -; J: TRBJ2-2; D: -; DNA: TGTGCCAGCAGCCCTCCTGGGGGGGGGCCTGGCACCGGGGAGCTGTTTTTT; CDR3: CASSPPGGGPGTGELFF
V: TRBV5-4; size: -; J: TRBJ2-3; D: -; DNA: TGTGCCAGCAGCTTGGCTAACACAGATACGCAGTATTTT; CDR3: CASSLANTDTQYF
V: TRBV10-3; size: -; J: TRBJ2-3; D: -; DNA: TGTGCCATCAGTGAGTCCGGGGGCTCAGATACGCAGTATTTT; CDR3: CAISESGGSDTQYF
V: TRBV4-1; size: -; J: TRBJ1-6; D: -; DNA: TGCGCCAGCAGCCAAGATATCCGCACAGGGATGTCACCCCTCCACTTT; CDR3: CASSQDIRTGMSPLHF
V: TRBV4-3; size: -; J: TRBJ2-2; D: TRBD2; DNA: TGCGCCAGCAGCTCAAAATTCGGACTAGCGGGAAACACCGGGGAGCTGTTTTTT; CDR3: CASSSKFGLAGNTGELFF
V: TRBV6-5; size: -; J: TRBJ1-5; D: TRBD1; DNA: TGTGCCAGCAGAACCGACAGGGGTACCAATCAGCCCCAGCATTTT; CDR3: CASRTDRGTNQPQHF
V: TRBV3-1/TRBV3-2; size: -; J: TRBJ1-2; D: -; DNA: TGTGCCAGCAGCCAAACTCCTGGACTTGCTGGCTACACCTTC; CDR3: CASSQTPGLAGYTF
V: TRBV7-2; size: -; J: TRBJ2-4; D: -; DNA: TGTGCCAGCAGCTTAGATAGTAGCCGGAAAAACATTCAGTACTTC; CDR3: CASSLDSSRKNIQYF
V: TRBV6-1; size: few; J: TRBJ1-6; D: -; DNA: TGTGCCAGCAGTGAACAGGGGCAGAGCAATTCACCCCTCCACTTT; CDR3: CASSEQGQSNSPLHF
V: TRBV24-1; size: -; J: TRBJ2-2; D: -; DNA: TGTGCCATCGGGTTTACCGGGGAGCTGTTTTTT; CDR3: CAIGFTGELFF
V: TRBV18; size: -; J: TRBJ2-5; D: TRBD1; DNA: TGTGCCAGCTCACCAAGGGCAGGGGGCGTGTGGGAGACCCAGTACTTC; CDR3: CASSPRAGGVWETQYF
V: TRBV12-3/TRBV12-4; size: few; J: TRBJ1-3; D: -; DNA: TGTGCCAGCAGGTCCGCCGGAGGAAACACCATATATTTT; CDR3: CASRSAGGNTIYF
V: TRBV30; size: -; J: TRBJ1-5; D: -; DNA: TGTGCCTGGAGTGTCGCCAATCAGCCCCAGCATTTT; CDR3: CAWSVANQPQHF
V: TRBV7-3; size: -; J: TRBJ2-3; D: -; DNA: TGTGCCAGCAGCCCCTGGGGTCTTCAATCAGATACGCAGTATTTT; CDR3: CASSPWGLQSDTQYF
V: TRBV7-9; size: -; J: TRBJ2-1; D: -; DNA: TGTGCCAGCAGCTTAGCGCAGACGCCATGCAGTGAGCAGTTCTTC; CDR3: CASSLAQTPCSEQFF
V: TRBV5-1; size: -; J: TRBJ2-1; D: TRBD2; DNA: TGCGCCAGCAGCTTCGGGTCGGGGGGGTACAATGAGCAGTTCTTC; CDR3: CASSFGSGGYNEQFF
V: TRBV28; size: -; J: TRBJ1-2; D: -; DNA: TGTGCCAGCAGTACAGGGTATGGCTACACCTTC; CDR3: CASSTGYGYTF
V: TRBV19; size: -; J: TRBJ1-2; D: -; DNA: TGTGCCAGTAGCATGAGACAGTCTAACTATGGCTACACCTTC; CDR3: CASSMRQSNYGYTF
V: TRBV27; size: -; J: TRBJ2-5; D: -; DNA: TGTGCCAGCAGGCCACAGGGACGGGAGACCCAGTACTTC; CDR3: CASRPQGRETQYF
V: TRBV24-1; size: -; J: TRBJ2-5; D: -; DNA: TGTGCCACCAGTGAATCGTGGTACCAAGAGACCCAGTACTTC; CDR3: CATSESWYQETQYF
V: TRBV3-1/TRBV3-2; size: -; J: TRBJ1-3; D: -; DNA: TGTGCCAGCAGCCAAGAAGGCGTAGCGGTCTCTGGAAACACCATATATTTT; CDR3: CASSQEGVAVSGNTIYF
V: TRBV14; size: -; J: TRBJ2-5; D: -; DNA: TGTGCCAGCAGCCAAGCGCTAGCAGGGGCGGAGACCCAGTACTTC; CDR3: CASSQALAGAETQYF
V: TRBV7-3; size: -; J: TRBJ2-2; D: TRBD2; DNA: TGTGCCAGCAGCCAACTAGCGGGGGGGCCCGGGGAGCTGTTTTTT; CDR3: CASSQLAGGPGELFF
V: TRBV3-1/TRBV3-2; size: -; J: TRBJ2-5; D: -; DNA: TGTGCCAGCAGCCAAGACAGGGAAGAGACCCAGTACTTC; CDR3: CASSQDREETQYF
V: TRBV27; size: -; J: TRBJ2-5; D: -; DNA: TGTGCCAGCAGTGTACACGGTCAAGAGACCCAGTACTTC; CDR3: CASSVHGQETQYF
V: TRBV20-1; size: -; J: TRBJ1-2; D: -; DNA: TGCAGTGCTAGTCTTCGCGGGTATGGCTACACCTTC; CDR3: CSASLRGYGYTF
V: TRBV6-5; size: -; J: TRBJ2-5; D: -; DNA: TGTGCCAGCCTTAGTCGCTCGGTGGGGGAGACCCAGTACTTC; CDR3: CASLSRSVGETQYF
V: TRBV28; size: -; J: TRBJ1-6; D: -; DNA: TGTGCCAGCAGTTTAACAGGGTTGACTTCACCCCTCCACTTT; CDR3: CASSLTGLTSPLHF
V: TRBV5-1; size: -; J: TRBJ2-3; D: -; DNA: TGCGCCAGCAGCGTTAACACAGATACGCAGTATTTT; CDR3: CASSVNTDTQYF
V: TRBV6-5; size: -; J: TRBJ2-3; D: -; DNA: TGTGCCAGCATTTTAACGGCTAGCACAGATACGCAGTATTTT; CDR3: CASILTASTDTQYF
V: TRBV7-2; size: -; J: TRBJ2-1; D: TRBD2; DNA: TGTGCCAGCAGCTTAGCTAGCGGGGGGTACAATGAGCAGTTCTTC; CDR3: CASSLASGGYNEQFF
V: TRBV5-8; size: -; J: TRBJ1-5; D: TRBD1; DNA: TGTGCCAGCAGCTCCCTTCAGGGGGCCAATCAGCCCCAGCATTTT; CDR3: CASSSLQGANQPQHF